This is a list of T cell receptor beta chains from one sample in a study of cytomegalovirus exposure and HLA in healthy donors. The data were produced by immunoSEQ multiplex PCR, yet TCRdb's version contains in-frame clones alone and is incomplete. The table includes about 110,000 clones, 75% detected once. The specimen sequenced was PBMCs. The receptors come from a male donor in good health and CMV-seropositive. Each CDR3 is given with its conserved first and last residue. Fields, in order: J gene, clone size, V gene, D gene, CDR3 protein, CDR3 DNA. A D gene is named only where the DNA matches it firmly. Only some rows state a clone size, as once, few, many or a class for expanded clones.

>TRBJ1-2|few|TRBV5-1|TRBD1
CASSFGTANRRTF
TGCGCCAGCAGCTTCGGGACAGCCAACCGAAGAACATTC
>TRBJ1-2|-|TRBV6-1|-
CASVSSYGYTF
TGTGCCAGCGTGAGCTCCTATGGCTACACCTTC
>TRBJ2-5|-|TRBV6-6|-
CASSYAAGAHLETQYF
TGTGCCAGCAGTTACGCGGCTGGGGCGCACCTGGAGACCCAGTACTTC
>TRBJ2-1|-|TRBV10-3|TRBD2
CAVKMLDTLASGNEQFF
TGTGCCGTGAAGATGTTGGATACTTTGGCTAGCGGCAATGAGCAGTTCTTC
>TRBJ2-5|-|TRBV15|TRBD2
CATSSSGEPQETQYF
TGTGCCACCAGCAGTAGCGGGGAGCCTCAAGAGACCCAGTACTTC
>TRBJ2-1|few|TRBV7-8|-
CASSRSPDYLYTSGTYNEQFF
TGTGCCAGCAGCCGAAGCCCGGACTACCTCTACACTTCCGGAACCTACAATGAGCAGTTCTTC
>TRBJ2-7|-|TRBV28|-
CASSLLGGDPYEQYF
TGTGCCAGCAGTTTATTAGGGGGGGACCCCTACGAGCAGTACTTC
>TRBJ2-7|-|TRBV4-1|-
CASSQDWMVERTYEQYF
TGCGCCAGCAGCCAAGATTGGATGGTGGAGCGGACCTACGAGCAGTACTTC
>TRBJ1-1|-|TRBV2|-
CASRPRTLNTEAFF
TGTGCCAGCAGACCCAGAACATTGAACACTGAAGCTTTCTTT
>TRBJ1-4|-|TRBV15|-
CATRIIYGVNEKLFF
TGTGCCACCAGAATTATTTACGGGGTGAATGAAAAACTGTTTTTT
>TRBJ2-1|few|TRBV28|TRBD2
CASSPSGDYNEQFF
TGTGCCAGCAGTCCTAGCGGAGATTACAATGAGCAGTTCTTC
>TRBJ1-2|-|TRBV7-2|-
CASTENRATGPYGYTF
TGTGCCAGCACCGAAAACCGAGCGACAGGACCCTATGGCTACACCTTC
>TRBJ2-7|once|TRBV5-1|TRBD1
CASSSSGTGGDEQYF
TGCGCCAGCAGCTCCTCCGGGACAGGGGGCGACGAGCAGTACTTC
>TRBJ2-2|-|TRBV30|-
CARPRKEATGELFF
TGTGCCAGGCCTAGGAAGGAGGCCACCGGGGAGCTGTTTTTT
>TRBJ2-7|once|TRBV27|TRBD1
CASSPGTGPYEQYF
TGTGCCAGCAGTCCCGGGACAGGCCCCTACGAGCAGTACTTC
>TRBJ2-1|few|TRBV14|TRBD2
CASSPVAGGYNEQFF
TGTGCCAGCAGCCCCGTAGCGGGAGGGTACAATGAGCAGTTCTTC
>TRBJ1-2|-|TRBV5-6|-
CASSPTLPNYGYTF
TGTGCCAGCAGCCCAACTCTGCCCAACTATGGCTACACCTTC
>TRBJ2-1|few|TRBV5-6|TRBD2
CASSFFAGEPREQFF
TGTGCCAGCAGCTTTTTCGCGGGAGAGCCTCGGGAGCAGTTCTTC
>TRBJ2-3|-|TRBV18|TRBD2
CASSDREGLAYTDTQYF
TGTGCCAGCTCGGACCGAGAGGGACTAGCTTACACAGATACGCAGTATTTT
>TRBJ1-4|-|TRBV7-8|-
CASRRGTTNEKLFF
TGTGCCAGCAGACGGGGAACAACTAATGAAAAACTGTTTTTT
>TRBJ2-5|-|TRBV7-3|TRBD2
CASSLGTGGRETQYF
TGTGCCAGCAGCTTAGGGACGGGGGGAAGGGAGACCCAGTACTTC
>TRBJ2-7|-|TRBV29-1|TRBD1
CSDRDRGFLRQYF
TGCAGCGATCGGGACAGGGGTTTCTTACGGCAGTACTTC
>TRBJ1-6|-|TRBV10-1|-
CASASQCDCPYNSPLHF
TGCGCCAGCGCCAGCCAGTGTGACTGCCCTTATAATTCACCCCTCCACTTT